The rows below give T cell receptor beta chains drawn from one sample of a study of blood T cell repertoires in COVID-19. Data came from immunoSEQ multiplex PCR; TCRdb stores just in-frame clones and leaves some out. This repertoire shows more than 65,000 clones, 60% to 75% found once; its top ten account for 35% to 40%. Sequences were obtained from peripheral blood. Source of these receptors: a woman in her 70s with acute or convalescent COVID-19. The CDR3 runs from the conserved cysteine through the conserved F or W. A D gene is named only where the DNA matches it firmly. Not every row has a clone size; where given, it reads once, few, many or a size class.

.,TRBJ1-5,TRBD1,TRBV19,14,CASSTGQVHQPQHF,TGTGCCAGTAGTACTGGACAGGTACATCAGCCCCAGCATTTT
.,TRBJ2-7,.,TRBV6-5,14,CASRYPGQGYEQYF,TGTGCCAGCAGATACCCGGGACAAGGCTACGAGCAGTACTTC
.,TRBJ2-5,TRBD2,TRBV4-1,16,CASSPSSGTPQETQYF,TGCGCCAGCAGCCCATCGAGCGGGACTCCACAAGAGACCCAGTACTTC
.,TRBJ1-1,TRBD1,TRBV7-3,13,CASSPGGRTEAFF,TGTGCCAGCAGCCCAGGGGGTCGCACTGAAGCTTTCTTT
.,TRBJ2-7,.,TRBV6-2/TRBV6-3,16,CASSYSNPLLDYEQYF,TGTGCCAGCAGTTACTCGAATCCCCTTCTAGATTACGAGCAGTACTTC
.,TRBJ1-2,.,TRBV12-5,12,CASGLEGRGYTF,TGTGCTAGTGGTTTGGAGGGGCGGGGCTACACCTTC
few,TRBJ1-5,.,TRBV28,15,CASSRRQFSNQPQHF,TGTGCCAGCAGTCGGAGACAGTTCAGCAATCAGCCCCAGCATTTT
.,TRBJ1-1,.,TRBV7-2,13,CASSLEGLGGAFF,TGTGCCAGCAGCTTAGAGGGGCTGGGAGGAGCTTTCTTT
.,TRBJ1-2,.,TRBV9,15,CASSVGRAEFYGYTF,TGTGCCAGCAGCGTAGGGCGGGCGGAGTTCTATGGCTACACCTTC
.,TRBJ2-5,TRBD2,TRBV19,15,CASSVSSGGGETQYF,TGTGCCAGTAGTGTTAGTAGCGGGGGAGGGGAGACCCAGTACTTC
.,TRBJ2-7,.,TRBV10-1,12,CASSSGKGEQYF,TGCGCCAGCAGTTCAGGGAAGGGCGAGCAGTACTTC
.,TRBJ1-2,TRBD1,TRBV6-5,15,CASSPDRGPNYGYTF,TGTGCCAGCAGCCCGGACAGGGGACCTAACTATGGCTACACCTTC
.,TRBJ1-2,TRBD1,TRBV12-3/TRBV12-4,13,CASNTGAGYGYTF,TGTGCCAGCAATACAGGGGCGGGCTATGGCTACACCTTC
.,TRBJ2-4,TRBD2,TRBV7-2,19,CASSLVILAGRGAKNIQYF,TGTGCCAGCAGCTTAGTCATCCTAGCGGGAAGGGGAGCCAAAAACATTCAGTACTTC
.,TRBJ1-2,TRBD1,TRBV30,13,CAWTWGQPYGYTF,TGTGCCTGGACCTGGGGACAGCCTTATGGCTACACCTTC
.,TRBJ2-1,TRBD1,TRBV24-1,16,CATSSTGTGVENEQFF,TGTGCCACCAGTTCGACCGGGACAGGGGTAGAAAATGAGCAGTTCTTC
once,TRBJ1-1,.,TRBV5-1,15,CASSLTLTPGTEAFF,TGCGCCAGCAGCTTAACCCTTACCCCGGGGACTGAAGCTTTCTTT
.,TRBJ1-1,.,TRBV19,17,CASSRTKGRVGSTEAFF,TGTGCCAGTAGTAGGACCAAGGGCCGAGTCGGGAGCACTGAAGCTTTCTTT
.,TRBJ2-2,TRBD1,TRBV14,16,CASSRDRGQGTGELFF,TGTGCCAGCAGCCGCGACAGGGGGCAGGGCACCGGGGAGCTGTTTTTT
.,TRBJ1-1,.,TRBV5-1,13,CASRYPGSGEAFF,TGCGCCAGCAGGTACCCGGGTTCGGGTGAAGCTTTCTTT
.,TRBJ1-1,.,TRBV4-1,15,CASTWDFGDMTEAFF,TGCGCCAGCACCTGGGACTTCGGGGATATGACTGAAGCTTTCTTT
few,TRBJ2-5,TRBD1,TRBV10-2,18,CASCGQGAFSAGQETQYF,TGCGCCAGCTGTGGGCAGGGGGCGTTCTCGGCTGGGCAAGAGACCCAGTACTTC
once,TRBJ1-2,.,TRBV28,14,CASSRWPEGVRYTF,TGTGCCAGCAGCCGATGGCCAGAGGGGGTTCGCTACACCTTC
.,TRBJ2-3,.,TRBV6-5,12,CASSVQGDTQYF,TGTGCCAGCAGCGTTCAGGGAGATACGCAGTATTTT
.,TRBJ2-7,.,TRBV30,11,CAWSTTYEQYF,TGTGCCTGGAGCACGACTTACGAGCAGTACTTC
.,TRBJ2-6,TRBD2,TRBV5-1,18,CASSLMAGGSSGANVLTF,TGCGCCAGCAGCTTAATGGCGGGAGGGAGCTCTGGGGCCAACGTCCTGACTTTC
.,TRBJ1-5,.,TRBV6-6,17,CASSQTLGTNSNQPQHF,TGTGCCAGCAGTCAGACCCTCGGGACAAATAGCAATCAGCCCCAGCATTTT
few,TRBJ1-2,.,TRBV15,15,CATSRGKGANYGYTF,TGTGCCACCAGCAGAGGAAAGGGAGCTAACTATGGCTACACCTTC
.,TRBJ1-2,.,TRBV5-6,13,CASSPVPSDGYTF,TGTGCCAGCAGCCCTGTTCCGTCGGATGGCTACACCTTC
.,TRBJ2-3,.,TRBV3-1/TRBV3-2,14,CASSQGGGADTQYF,TGTGCCAGCAGCCAAGGAGGCGGGGCAGATACGCAGTATTTT
.,TRBJ1-1,.,TRBV29-1,13,CSVERGGGTEAFF,TGCAGCGTTGAAAGGGGAGGGGGCACTGAAGCTTTCTTT
.,TRBJ1-4,TRBD1,TRBV30,14,CALSPGQGIEKLFF,TGTGCCTTATCACCGGGACAGGGTATTGAAAAACTGTTTTTT
once,TRBJ1-5,.,TRBV2,14,CASRLGLSNQPQHF,TGTGCCAGCAGGCTGGGCCTTAGCAATCAGCCCCAGCATTTT
.,TRBJ2-3,.,TRBV5-1,15,CASGLQGPTTDTQYF,TGCGCCAGCGGATTACAGGGACCTACCACAGATACGCAGTATTTT
.,TRBJ2-3,TRBD2,TRBV2,16,CASKPRGLAGENTQYF,TGTGCCAGCAAACCTCGCGGACTAGCGGGAGAAAATACGCAGTATTTT
.,TRBJ1-2,.,TRBV28,12,CASSSPQGGYTF,TGTGCCAGCAGTTCCCCCCAGGGGGGCTACACCTTC
.,TRBJ2-7,TRBD1,TRBV6-2/TRBV6-3,14,CASSSSGQLYEQYF,TGTGCCAGCAGTTCATCGGGACAGCTCTACGAGCAGTACTTC
many,TRBJ1-2,.,TRBV20-1,10,CSASGYGYTF,TGCAGTGCTAGCGGGTATGGCTACACCTTC
few,TRBJ2-1,TRBD1,TRBV5-1,16,CASSFAGQGAPNEQFF,TGCGCCAGCAGCTTTGCCGGACAGGGGGCGCCGAATGAGCAGTTCTTC
.,TRBJ1-1,.,TRBV20-1,11,CSGSDRTEAFF,TGCAGTGGATCCGACAGGACTGAAGCTTTCTTT
few,TRBJ1-2,.,TRBV6-4,15,CASSDSFPQGKGYTF,TGTGCCAGCAGTGACTCCTTCCCACAGGGAAAGGGCTACACCTTC
.,TRBJ1-5,.,TRBV18,14,CASSPLRSNQPQHF,TGTGCCAGCTCTCCGCTGCGGAGCAATCAGCCCCAGCATTTT
few,TRBJ1-1,.,TRBV11-2,18,CASSSLTRIRSMNTEAFF,TGTGCCAGCAGCTCCCTTACTAGAATCAGGTCAATGAACACTGAAGCTTTCTTT
.,TRBJ1-1,.,TRBV11-1,14,CASSFGRDHTEAFF,TGTGCCAGCAGCTTCGGCAGGGATCACACTGAAGCTTTCTTT
few,TRBJ2-3,.,TRBV5-4,15,CASSLVPSRADTQYF,TGTGCCAGCAGCTTGGTTCCTAGCCGTGCAGATACGCAGTATTTT
.,TRBJ2-7,.,TRBV28,12,CASSLSGYEQYF,TGTGCCAGCAGTTTAAGCGGATACGAGCAGTACTTC
.,TRBJ2-7,TRBD1,TRBV11-2,15,CASRHPGQLAYEQYF,TGTGCCAGCAGGCATCCGGGACAGCTAGCCTACGAGCAGTACTTC
.,TRBJ1-4,.,TRBV6-1,15,CASSEGGRGNEKLFF,TGTGCCAGCAGTGAAGGGGGCAGGGGTAATGAAAAACTGTTTTTT
medium-sized,TRBJ1-2,.,TRBV27,10,CATFSHGYTF,TGTGCCACGTTTAGCCATGGCTACACCTTC
.,TRBJ1-2,TRBD1,TRBV27,14,CASSREDRGYGYTF,TGTGCCAGCAGTAGAGAGGACAGGGGATATGGCTACACCTTC
.,TRBJ2-1,TRBD2,TRBV12-5,16,CASGFLSGGPGNEQFF,TGTGCTAGTGGTTTCTTATCGGGGGGGCCGGGGAATGAGCAGTTCTTC
once,TRBJ2-3,.,TRBV7-9,14,CASSLVRWTDTQYF,TGTGCCAGCAGCTTAGTGAGGTGGACAGATACGCAGTATTTT